Following are 18 T cell receptor beta chains from one sample sequenced in a study of identical twins. Each CDR3 protein gets one entry after TCRdb re-called the 5' RACE reads with MiXCR. The sample shows roughly 720,000 distinct CDR3 sequences, around a sixth of them seen only once. This same sample was also taken into another study, of T cells expressing NK-cell markers.

What was sequenced was PBMCs. The receptors shown here come from a woman younger than 30 in good health.

V gene TRBV29-1 combines with J gene TRBJ1-2; D is unresolved. The CDR3 consists of 11 residues. In germline, CDR1 is SQVTM, CDR2 ANQGSEA. Trimming stripped 4 bases from V and 5 bases from J, with 8 bases between. CDR3 bases: TGCAGCGTTGGAACGGGGTATGGCTACACCTTC. This translates into CSVGTGYGYTF. Full variable domain (outside the CDR3, taken from reference TRBV29-1 and TRBJ1-2): SAVISQKPSRDICQRGTSLTIQCQVDSQVTMMFWYRQQPGQSLTLIATANQGSEATYESGFVIDKFPISRPNLTFSTLTVSNMSPEDSSIYLCSVGTGYGYTFGSGTRLTVV.

The rearrangement joins TRBV10-3 to TRBJ2-2; D call uncertain. Deletions cut 8 bases from V and 3 bases from J, with 10 bases between. Germline loops: CDR1 ENHRY, CDR2 SYGVKD. CDR3 length equals 13 residues. This CDR3 reads CAIRRAYTGELFF. CDR3 bases: TGTGCCATCCGTAGGGCCTACACCGGGGAGCTGTTTTTT.

The J gene is TRBJ2-2, the V gene TRBV20-1; D is perhaps TRBD2 (6 bases). CDR1 and CDR2 (germline): DFQATT, SNEGSKA (reference sequence). CDR3 size: 14 residues. Deletions cut 3 bases from V and 7 bases from J, with 15 bases between. Here the CDR3 DNA reads TGCAGTGCTAGCGCTCCGGGAGAACGCGGGGAGCTGTTTTTT. This codes for CSASAPGERGELFF.

V gene TRBV3-1 combines with J gene TRBJ2-7, with TRBD2 matching over 14 bases. CDR3 length: 19 residues. The V segment lost 4 bases and the J segment 2 bases; nucleotides outside the gene matches: 13. The germline V gene has CDR1 LGHDT and CDR2 YNNKEL (reference sequence). Here the CDR3 DNA reads TGTGCCAGCAGCCCAATGCTCGGGACTAGCGGGGGCCAACCCTACGAGCAGTACTTC. Translating gives CASSPMLGTSGGQPYEQYF.

This clonotype appeared many times. The rearrangement joins TRBV25-1 to TRBJ2-5; D remains ambiguous. The CDR3 has 12 amino acids. Looked up from germline, CDR1 is MGHDK and CDR2 is SYGVNS. Trimming stripped 4 bases from V and 5 bases from J, with 8 bases between. Here the CDR3 reads CASSGGGETQYF. CDR3 sequence (DNA): TGTGCCAGCAGTGGGGGTGGGGAGACCCAGTACTTC.

This clonotype was counted between two and nine times. The chain has TRBV29-1 and TRBJ1-5; D ambiguous. CDR3 length: 12 amino acids. Trimming removed 6 bases at V and 2 bases at J, with 8 bases between. CDR1 and CDR2 (germline): SQVTM, ANQGSEA. The CDR3 region has the DNA TGCAGCGTCCAGGACCGCAATCAGCCCCAGCATTTT. This translates into CSVQDRNQPQHF.

The sample holds a few counts of this clonotype. The J gene is TRBJ2-5, the V gene TRBV11-3; D call uncertain. The V gene's germline CDR1 is SGHNT and CDR2 YENEEA. The CDR3 totals 12 residues. V lost 4 bases, J lost 4 bases, and 7 bases lay in between. The chain's CDR3 is CASSSWAETQYF. CDR3 nucleotide sequence: TGTGCCAGCAGCTCGTGGGCAGAGACCCAGTACTTC.

There are many counts of this clonotype. The chain links TRBV30 to TRBJ2-1; D is unclear. The germline V and J ends were trimmed by 0 bases and 4 bases, with 13 bases remaining between them. The CDR3 length is 15 residues. Germline V gene sequence: CDR1 GTSNPN, CDR2 SVGIG (reference sequence). The CDR3 nucleotides are TGTGCCTGGAGTGTTAAGGGTTGGTCATACAATGAGCAGTTCTTC. It specifies CAWSVKGWSYNEQFF.

This clonotype was seen a few times. The chain uses TRBV9 and TRBJ2-1, with D tentatively TRBD2 (5 bases). Germline loops: CDR1 SGDLS, CDR2 YYNGEE. With 0 bases removed from V and 5 bases from J, the gap between germline ends came to 12 bases. The CDR3 is made up of 15 amino acids. CDR3 in DNA: TGTGCCAGCAGCGTAGGGGGAGTGTTGAACAATGAGCAGTTCTTC. It specifies CASSVGGVLNNEQFF.

CDR3 nucleotide sequence: TGTGCCATCAGTGAGTTGACAGTCTATGGCTACACCTTC. It yields the protein CAISELTVYGYTF. The chain joins TRBV10-3 to TRBJ1-2; D possibly corresponds to TRBD1 (5 bases). CDR1 ENHRY and CDR2 SYGVKD come from the germline V gene. V was pared by 1 base and J by 4 bases, with 7 bases between. The CDR3 has 13 amino acids.

This clonotype was picked up a small number of times. The chain is built from TRBV6-2 or TRBV6-3 and TRBJ2-7; 7 bases fit TRBD2. The CDR3 runs to 15 residues. Per the germline V gene, CDR1 is MNHEY and CDR2 is SVGEGT. V shed 6 bases, J shed 0 bases, and the junction held 8 bases outside the gene matches. This CDR3 is CASSWERDFSYEQYF. In nucleotides, the CDR3 is TGTGCCAGCAGCTGGGAGCGGGACTTCTCCTACGAGCAGTACTTC.

The rearrangement links TRBV4-1 to TRBJ2-2; weak D call: TRBD2 (6 bases). Trimming left V 2 bases short and J 3 bases short, with 10 bases between. CDR3 length: 15 residues. Per germline, CDR1 MGHRA and CDR2 YSYEKL. The CDR3, as DNA: TGCGCCAGCAGCCAACTCGCGGGGTACACCGGGGAGCTGTTTTTT. Translated, it gives CASSQLAGYTGELFF.

A few counts support this clonotype. V is TRBV20-1 and J is TRBJ2-2, with D maybe TRBD2 (6 bases). The CDR3 spans 17 residues. The V gene lost 3 bases and the J gene lost 0 bases, with 17 bases spanning the gap. Per the germline V gene, CDR1 is DFQATT and CDR2 is SNEGSKA (reference sequence). DNA of the CDR3: TGCAGTGCTAGGGAGGGATGGCGCGGGTCGAACACCGGGGAGCTGTTTTTT. This encodes CSAREGWRGSNTGELFF.

V usage is TRBV20-1 and J usage is TRBJ2-1, with TRBD2 matching over 9 bases. Losses at the gene ends were 6 bases for V and 4 bases for J; bases not matched to a gene: 7. This CDR3 is built from 14 residues. The germline gives CDR1 DFQATT, CDR2 SNEGSKA (reference sequence). CDR3 DNA sequence: TGCAGTGCCATAGCGGGAGCAAGGTACAATGAGCAGTTCTTC. It codes for CSAIAGARYNEQFF.

This clonotype was counted between two and nine times. The J gene is TRBJ2-4, the V gene TRBV10-3; perhaps TRBD1 as D (6 bases). Per the germline V gene, CDR1 is ENHRY and CDR2 is SYGVKD. This CDR3 comprises 12 residues. The V gene lost 11 bases and the J gene lost 6 bases, with 14 bases spanning the gap. CDR3 nucleotide sequence: TGTGCCCTCAACCCGGACAGAAACATTCAGTACTTC. The encoded protein is CALNPDRNIQYF.

This clonotype was observed a handful of times. This chain links TRBV11-2 with TRBJ2-7; 9 nucleotides align to TRBD1. Germline loops: CDR1 SGHAT, CDR2 FQNNGV. V was pared by 4 bases and J by 6 bases, with 10 bases of the junction left unmatched. The CDR3 spans 15 residues. CDR3 nucleotide sequence: TGTGCCAGCAGCTACGCCGGGACAGGGCGTAGCGAGCAGTACTTC. Translation: CASSYAGTGRSEQYF.

This chain connects TRBV5-1 to TRBJ2-7; the D gene is possibly TRBD2 (6 bases). The CDR3 has 14 residues. The ends were cut back, 0 bases at V and 4 bases at J, with 11 bases in the middle. Germline CDR1 reads SGHRS; CDR2 reads YFSETQ. In DNA, the CDR3 is TGCGCCAGCAGCTTGGATGGCGGGGATTACGAGCAGTACTTC. The encoded protein is CASSLDGGDYEQYF.

The sample holds a few counts of this clonotype. V and J are TRBV29-1 and TRBJ1-1; TRBD1 might be the D (5 bases). V shed 5 bases and J shed 8 bases, with 15 bases lying between them. The CDR3 loop spans 12 amino acids. CDR1 is SQVTM and CDR2 is ANQGSEA in the germline V gene. CDR3 sequence: CSVKADSPEAFF. The CDR3 DNA reads as TGCAGCGTTAAAGCAGACAGTCCAGAAGCTTTCTTT.